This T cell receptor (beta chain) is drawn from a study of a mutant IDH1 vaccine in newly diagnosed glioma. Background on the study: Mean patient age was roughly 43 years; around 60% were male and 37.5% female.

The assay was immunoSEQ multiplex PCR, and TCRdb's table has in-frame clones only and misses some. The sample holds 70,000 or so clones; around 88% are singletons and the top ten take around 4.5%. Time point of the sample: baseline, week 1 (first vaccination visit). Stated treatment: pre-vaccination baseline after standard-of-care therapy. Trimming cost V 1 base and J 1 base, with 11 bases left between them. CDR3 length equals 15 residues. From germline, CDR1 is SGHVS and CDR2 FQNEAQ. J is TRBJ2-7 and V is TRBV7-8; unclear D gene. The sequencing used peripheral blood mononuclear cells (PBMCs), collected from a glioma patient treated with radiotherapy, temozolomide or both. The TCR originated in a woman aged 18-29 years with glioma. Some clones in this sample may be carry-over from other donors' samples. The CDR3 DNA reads TGTGCCAGCAGCTTAGACAGTCGCCTATCCTACGAGCAGTACTTC. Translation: CASSLDSRLSYEQYF.